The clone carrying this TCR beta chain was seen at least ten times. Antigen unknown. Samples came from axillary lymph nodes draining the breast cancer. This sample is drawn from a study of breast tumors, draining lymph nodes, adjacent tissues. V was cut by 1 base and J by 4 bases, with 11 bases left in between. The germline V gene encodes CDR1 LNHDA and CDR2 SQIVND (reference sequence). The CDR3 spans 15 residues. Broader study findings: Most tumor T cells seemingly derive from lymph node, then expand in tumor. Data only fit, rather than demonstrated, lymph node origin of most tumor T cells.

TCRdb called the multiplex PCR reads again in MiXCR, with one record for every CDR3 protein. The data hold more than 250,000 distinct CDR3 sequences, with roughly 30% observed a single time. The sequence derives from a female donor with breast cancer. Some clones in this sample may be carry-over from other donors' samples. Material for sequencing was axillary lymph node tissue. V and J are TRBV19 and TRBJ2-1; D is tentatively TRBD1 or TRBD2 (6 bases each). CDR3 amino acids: CASSIVGGGYNEQFF. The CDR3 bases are TGTGCCAGTAGTATAGTGGGGGGCGGGTACAATGAGCAGTTCTTC.